This T cell receptor beta chain originates from a study of shared clonotypes between healthy human individuals (TCRdb year 2020). As for the study more broadly: A couple of women and a few men aged 18 to 49 years were included in the cohort. For each donor, CD4 naive and CD4 memory were each run on three plates, CD8 naive on two plates, and CD8 memory on one plate. Each donor's leukapheresis produced roughly between roughly 0.85 and 9.5 billion PBMCs. To increase sequencing depth and limit assay-specific biases, TCR repertoire library preparation and sequencing were carried out by different laboratories using diverse techniques. The study deeply sequenced blood TCR repertoires of roughly five healthy adults to estimate repertoire size and the extent of clonotype sharing between individuals.

The donors were healthy, HIV-negative adults with no recently reported acute infections or vaccinations. Every donor was a Caucasian adult residing in Nashville, Tennessee, USA. CD4+ T cells were enriched by magnetic negative selection; naive cells were then positively selected on CD45RA, and the negative fraction formed the memory subset. Blood was obtained by leukapheresis, after which PBMCs were separated by Ficoll-Histopaque density gradient centrifugation and cryopreserved in liquid nitrogen vapor phase. Analytical flow cytometry was used to check the purity and quantity of each magnetically sorted T cell population. Each sorted fraction had its genomic DNA isolated and then quantified by UV absorbance on a Nanodrop 2000c. Broad study findings and their caveats: Naive subsets generally had larger estimated clonotype richness than memory subsets did. Compared with non-shared clonotypes, clonotypes shared by all four sorted-subset donors had higher generation probabilities. Pairwise subsampling indicated that sequencing depth was expected to affect the degree of clonotype sharing among donors. Sampling was restricted to blood, and TCR repertoires in tissues likely differ from the TCR repertoires found in blood. Even with the large sequencing depth, rarefaction of the sorted-subset datasets indicated that sequencing was incomplete. Because the study included a small number of donors, the genetic and exposure-history diversity represented was limited. About 5% of naive CD4, roughly 3.5% of naive CD8, approximately 2% of memory CD4, and about 0.4% of memory CD8 clonotypes were shared across several donors.

The germline V gene supplies CDR1 KGHSH and CDR2 LQKENI. V is clipped by 1 base and J by 5 bases, and the sequence between their germline boundaries is 12 bases long. CDR3 length: 15 amino acids, cysteine to phenylalanine. Of all the DNA, just the CDR3 is kept, 45 bases in frame from base 1. Using the deep immunoSEQ assay, TCR CDR3 regions were amplified from genomic DNA by multiplex PCR. Extracted genomic DNA from each cell subset was distributed evenly across all wells of several immunoSEQ 96-well plates, and each plate was treated as a replicate. For sorted subsets, each replicate PCR was loaded with about 0.2 ug genomic DNA, equivalent to approximately 27,000 T cell genomes. The purified libraries were quantified using a Qubit 3.0 fluorometer, sized with a Bioanalyzer 2100, and then quantified again using the KAPA Library Quantification kit. Each immunoSEQ 96-well plate was sequenced on its own single-read 150-cycle Illumina NextSeq 550 flow cell. In the paper's pipeline: Because only junctional sequences without quality scores were contained in the immunoSEQ output, filtering matching that applied to full-length reads could not be performed. To assign V/J genes and CDR3, sequences were annotated using PyIR, a Python wrapper for IgBLAST v1.9, with IMGT germline references. Any read was removed if the V/J assignment was weak (E-value above 1e-6), the CDR3 was missing, or the read contained stop codons, out-of-frame junctions, or ambiguous translated residues. V3J clonotypes were defined as sequences sharing an identical inferred V gene, J gene, and CDR3 amino acid sequence. Percentage overlap between repertoires was calculated by dividing the number of shared unique clonotypes by the size of the smaller repertoire. RTK rarefaction, the Chao1 estimator, and Recon v2.1 estimates of unobserved clonotypes were used to assess repertoire richness. OLGA was used to compute generation probabilities for all TCRbeta clonotypes that the gDNA method yielded from a handful of donors. TCRdb took this table from immuneACCESS and kept in-frame rearrangements with V and J called. Such tables lack part of the clones; where checked against another copy, unresolved V genes explain under half of the gap, and the rest is unexplained. V, J and clone size were drawn from that table, and D and trimming were deduced from the DNA. The sample records 850,000 to 1,100,000 clones, about 80% of which are singletons. In total, the top ten clones hold 0.85% to 1% of the sample.

To note about this clone: Its specific antigen is unknown. No base-level quality is on record; no much larger clone is a single base apart.

Material: memory CD4+ T cells from PBMCs. The sample's cell subset or site label, decoded: CD45RA-negative fraction. This TCR was recovered from a man aged 18 to 35 in good health. Some clones in this sample may be carry-over from other donors' samples. The chain joins TRBV18 to TRBJ2-1; the best D guess is TRBD2, with 5 bases matching. The bases read TGTGCCAGCTCACCACTGTCTAGCTGCAACAATGAGCAGTTCTTC. The encoded protein is CASSPLSSCNNEQFF.